This T cell receptor beta chain is from a study of T cells after yellow fever vaccination. Overall study findings and caveats: FACS-sorted repertoires could harbor abundant contaminating bulk-population clonotypes. A minor fraction of clonotypes spanned both CD4 and CD8 compartments.

The CDR3 has 15 residues. Germline CDR1 is SGHDT and CDR2 is YYEEEE. V shed 7 bases and J shed 8 bases, with 19 bases lying between them. This clonotype was observed a handful of times. Antigen: not known. TCRdb reanalysed the 5' RACE reads using MiXCR and keeps one entry per CDR3 protein. The sample holds about 320,000 distinct CDR3 sequences, around 10% seen once. The sequencing here drew on CD4+ T cells sorted from PBMCs, taken 45 days after the yellow fever booster vaccination. The receptor was derived from a man between 18 and 35 years old who received the YFV17D yellow fever vaccine. J is TRBJ1-6 and V is TRBV5-6; D is possibly TRBD1 (6 bases). CDR3 in DNA: TGTGCCAGCGGAATCCTCACAGGGACCGATTCACCCCTCCACTTT. This codes for CASGILTGTDSPLHF.